Presented here are 4 T cell receptor beta chains from one specimen sequenced in a study of OX40 agonist ivuxolimab in advanced cancers. Sequenced by immunoSEQ multiplex PCR; TCRdb stores in-frame clones only, minus some. The sample includes some 70,000 clones, around 84% seen only once; the top ten take roughly 1.2%. This specimen was CD4+ or CD8+ T cells sorted from blood, taken in a trial of the OX40 agonist ivuxolimab. These receptors were obtained from an adult with an advanced solid tumor such as melanoma, head and neck, liver or kidney cancer.

The rearrangement links TRBV11-3 to TRBJ1-4; tentatively, D is TRBD1 (6 bases). V was clipped by 2 bases and J by 6 bases, with 16 bases between them. CDR1 SGHNT and CDR2 YENEEA come from the germline V gene. CDR3 length: 16 amino acids. This CDR3 is CASSLRLDSQYEKLFF. CDR3 DNA: TGTGCCAGCAGCTTAAGGTTGGACAGCCAATATGAAAAACTGTTTTTT. The whole variable domain, filled in from reference TRBV11-3 and TRBJ1-4, reads EAGVVQSPRYKIIEKKQPVAFWCNPISGHNTLYWYLQNLGQGPELLIRYENEEAVDDSQLPKDRFSAERLKGVDSTLKIQPAELGDSAVYLCASSLRLDSQYEKLFFGSGTQLSVL.

J is TRBJ1-2 and V is TRBV6-6; TRBD1 agrees at 9 bases. The CDR3 consists of 15 residues. Germline V gene lookup returns CDR1 MNHNY and CDR2 SVGAGI (reference sequence). Losses at the gene ends were 3 bases for V and 4 bases for J; bases not matched to a gene: 6. CDR3 protein: CASSYTGGLGYGYTF. The DNA for the CDR3 is TGTGCCAGCAGTTATACAGGGGGCCTGGGCTATGGCTACACCTTC.

The V gene is TRBV5-1, the J gene TRBJ1-1; 7 bases align to TRBD1. The CDR3 is made up of 16 amino acids. After removal of 1 base from V and 1 base from J, the junction contained 7 bases not matched to a gene. Germline V gene sequence: CDR1 SGHRS, CDR2 YFSETQ. The chain's CDR3 is CASSLTKGAPNTEAFF. The CDR3, as DNA: TGCGCCAGCAGCTTGACCAAGGGGGCGCCGAACACTGAAGCTTTCTTT.

The gene calls are TRBV7-2 and TRBJ1-2; no firm D call. Germline V lookup: CDR1 SGHTA, CDR2 FQGNSA. Trimming shortened V by 5 bases and J by 8 bases, and 15 bases separated the two germline ends. The CDR3 extends over 13 amino acids. CDR3 region: CASSGIRSGGYTF. CDR3 in DNA: TGTGCCAGCAGCGGTATTCGGTCCGGAGGCTACACCTTC.